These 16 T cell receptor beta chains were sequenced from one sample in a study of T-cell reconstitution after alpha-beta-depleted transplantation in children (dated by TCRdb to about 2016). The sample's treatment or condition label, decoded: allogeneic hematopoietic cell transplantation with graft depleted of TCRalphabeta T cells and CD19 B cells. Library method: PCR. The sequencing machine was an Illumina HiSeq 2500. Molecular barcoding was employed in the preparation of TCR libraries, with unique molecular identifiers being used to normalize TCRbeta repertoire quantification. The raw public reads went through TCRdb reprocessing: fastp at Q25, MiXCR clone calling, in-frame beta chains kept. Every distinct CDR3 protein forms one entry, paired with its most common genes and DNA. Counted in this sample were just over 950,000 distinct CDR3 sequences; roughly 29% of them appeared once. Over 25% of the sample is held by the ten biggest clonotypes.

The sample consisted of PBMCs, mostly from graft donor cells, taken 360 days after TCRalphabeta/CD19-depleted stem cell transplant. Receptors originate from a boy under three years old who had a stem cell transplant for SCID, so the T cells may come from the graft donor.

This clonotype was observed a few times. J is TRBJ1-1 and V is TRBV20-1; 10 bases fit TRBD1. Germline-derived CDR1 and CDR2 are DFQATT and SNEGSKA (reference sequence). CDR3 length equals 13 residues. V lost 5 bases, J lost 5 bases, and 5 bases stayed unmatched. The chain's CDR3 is CSAPGQGETEAFF. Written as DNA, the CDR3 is TGCAGTGCTCCTGGACAGGGGGAAACTGAAGCTTTCTTT.

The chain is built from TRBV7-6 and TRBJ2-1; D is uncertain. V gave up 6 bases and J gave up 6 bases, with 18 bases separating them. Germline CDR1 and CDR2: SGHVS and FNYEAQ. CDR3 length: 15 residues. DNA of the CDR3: TGTGCCAGCAGTTACCAGCGCCCCTTTGGCAATGAGCAGTTCTTC. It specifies CASSYQRPFGNEQFF.

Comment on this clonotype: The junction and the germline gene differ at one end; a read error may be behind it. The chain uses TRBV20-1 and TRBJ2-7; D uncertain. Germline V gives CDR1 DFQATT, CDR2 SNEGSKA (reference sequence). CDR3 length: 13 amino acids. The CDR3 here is CGALGSSTYEQYF. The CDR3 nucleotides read TGCGGTGCTCTGGGAAGCTCAACCTACGAGCAGTACTTC.

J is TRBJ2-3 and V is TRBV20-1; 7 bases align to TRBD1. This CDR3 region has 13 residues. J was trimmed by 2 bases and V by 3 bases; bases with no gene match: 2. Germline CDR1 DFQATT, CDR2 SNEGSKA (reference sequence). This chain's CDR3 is CSARTGYTDTQYF. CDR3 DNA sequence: TGCAGTGCTAGGACAGGGTACACAGATACGCAGTATTTT.

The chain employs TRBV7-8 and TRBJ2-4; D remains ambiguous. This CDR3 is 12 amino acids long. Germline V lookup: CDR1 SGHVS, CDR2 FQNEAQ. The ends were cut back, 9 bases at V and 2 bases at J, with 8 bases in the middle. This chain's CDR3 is CASGRSKNIQYF. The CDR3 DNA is TGTGCCAGTGGACGGTCCAAAAACATTCAGTACTTC.

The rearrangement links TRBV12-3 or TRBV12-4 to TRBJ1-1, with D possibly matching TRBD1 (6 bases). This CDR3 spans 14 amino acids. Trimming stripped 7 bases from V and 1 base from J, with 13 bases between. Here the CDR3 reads CASIKGGPNTEAFF. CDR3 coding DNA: TGTGCCAGCATTAAGGGGGGGCCGAACACTGAAGCTTTCTTT.

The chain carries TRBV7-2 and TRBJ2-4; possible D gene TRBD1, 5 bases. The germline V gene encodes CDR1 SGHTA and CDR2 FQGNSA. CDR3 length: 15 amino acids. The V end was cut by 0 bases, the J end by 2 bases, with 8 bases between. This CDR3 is CASSLAGLTKNIQYF. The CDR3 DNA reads TGTGCCAGCAGCTTAGCGGGGCTGACCAAAAACATTCAGTACTTC.

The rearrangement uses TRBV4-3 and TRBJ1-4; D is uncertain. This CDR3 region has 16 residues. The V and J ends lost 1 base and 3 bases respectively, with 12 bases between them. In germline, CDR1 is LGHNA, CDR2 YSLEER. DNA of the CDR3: TGCGCCAGCAGCCAAGGATTCGTTACTGCTAATGAAAAACTGTTTTTT. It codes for CASSQGFVTANEKLFF.

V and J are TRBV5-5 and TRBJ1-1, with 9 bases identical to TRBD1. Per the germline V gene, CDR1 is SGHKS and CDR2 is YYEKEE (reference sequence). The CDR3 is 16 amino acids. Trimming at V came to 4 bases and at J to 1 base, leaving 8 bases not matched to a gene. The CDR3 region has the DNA TGTGCCAGCAGCATCCGGGACAGGGCGGCGAACACTGAAGCTTTCTTT. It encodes CASSIRDRAANTEAFF.

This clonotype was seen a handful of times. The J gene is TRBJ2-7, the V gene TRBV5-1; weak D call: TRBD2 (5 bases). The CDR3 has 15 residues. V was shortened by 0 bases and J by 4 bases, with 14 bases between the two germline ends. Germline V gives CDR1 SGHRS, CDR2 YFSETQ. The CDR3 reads CASSLGGPMGYEQYF. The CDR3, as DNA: TGCGCCAGCAGCTTGGGAGGGCCGATGGGGTACGAGCAGTACTTC.

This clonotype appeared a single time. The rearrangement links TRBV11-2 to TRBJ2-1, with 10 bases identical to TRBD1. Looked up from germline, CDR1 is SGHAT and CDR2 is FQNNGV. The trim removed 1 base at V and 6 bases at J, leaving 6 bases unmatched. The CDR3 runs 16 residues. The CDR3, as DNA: TGTGCCAGCAGCTTAGTAGGGACAGGGGTTAGCAATGAGCAGTTCTTC. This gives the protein CASSLVGTGVSNEQFF.

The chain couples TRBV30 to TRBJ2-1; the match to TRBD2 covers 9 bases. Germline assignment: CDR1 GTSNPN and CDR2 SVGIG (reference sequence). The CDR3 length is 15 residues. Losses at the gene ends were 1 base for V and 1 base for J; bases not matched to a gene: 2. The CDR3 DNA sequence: TGTGCCTGGAGTGAGACTAGCGGATCCTACAATGAGCAGTTCTTC. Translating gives CAWSETSGSYNEQFF.

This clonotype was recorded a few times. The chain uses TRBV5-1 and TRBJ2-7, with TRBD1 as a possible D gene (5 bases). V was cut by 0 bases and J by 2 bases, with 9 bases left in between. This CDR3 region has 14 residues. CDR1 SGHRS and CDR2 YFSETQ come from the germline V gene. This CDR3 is CASSLDRPAYEQYF. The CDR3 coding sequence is TGCGCCAGCAGCTTGGACAGGCCGGCCTACGAGCAGTACTTC. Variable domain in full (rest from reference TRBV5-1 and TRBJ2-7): KAGVTQTPRYLIKTRGQQVTLSCSPISGHRSVSWYQQTPGQGLQFLFEYFSETQRNKGNFPGRFSGRQFSNSRSEMNVSTLELGDSALYLCASSLDRPAYEQYFGPGTRLTVT.

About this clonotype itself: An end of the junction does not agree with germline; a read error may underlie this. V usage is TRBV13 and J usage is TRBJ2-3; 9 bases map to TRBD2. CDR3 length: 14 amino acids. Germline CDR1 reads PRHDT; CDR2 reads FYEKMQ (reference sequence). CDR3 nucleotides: TGTGCCAGCAGCCTAGGACTAGCGTTAAATACGCAGTATTTT. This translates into CASSLGLALNTQYF. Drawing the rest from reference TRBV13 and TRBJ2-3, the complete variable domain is AAGVIQSPRHLIKEKRETATLKCYPIPRHDTVYWYQQGPGQDPQFLISFYEKMQSDKGSIPDRFSAQQFSDYHSELNMSSLELGDSALYFCASSLGLALNTQYFGPGTRLTVL.

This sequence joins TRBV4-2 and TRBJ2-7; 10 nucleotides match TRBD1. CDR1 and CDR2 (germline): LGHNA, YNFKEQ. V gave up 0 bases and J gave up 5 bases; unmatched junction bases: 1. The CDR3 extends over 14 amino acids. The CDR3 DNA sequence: TGTGCCAGCAGCCAAGATGGGACAGGGGACGAGCAGTACTTC. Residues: CASSQDGTGDEQYF.

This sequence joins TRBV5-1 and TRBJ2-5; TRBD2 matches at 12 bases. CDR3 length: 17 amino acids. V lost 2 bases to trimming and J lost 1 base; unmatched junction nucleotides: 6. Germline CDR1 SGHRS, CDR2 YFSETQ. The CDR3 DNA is TGCGCCAGCAGCTTACCCGGACTAGCGGGAATCCAAGAGACCCAGTACTTC. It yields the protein CASSLPGLAGIQETQYF. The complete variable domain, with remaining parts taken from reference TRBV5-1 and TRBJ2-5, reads KAGVTQTPRYLIKTRGQQVTLSCSPISGHRSVSWYQQTPGQGLQFLFEYFSETQRNKGNFPGRFSGRQFSNSRSEMNVSTLELGDSALYLCASSLPGLAGIQETQYFGPGTRLLVL.